Presented here are 26 T cell receptor beta chains from one specimen sequenced in a study of cytomegalovirus exposure and HLA in healthy donors. PCR used 60 Vbeta primers and 13 Jbeta primers. Profiling relied on immunoSEQ multiplex PCR, and the TCRdb table lists in-frame clones only, not all of them. Of 150,000 to 200,000 clones listed, 70% to 80% were seen once; the top ten hold 1.5% to 2%. Sequenced sample: PBMCs. These receptors came from a woman aged 45-59 years in good health and CMV-seronegative.

The chain joins TRBV21-1 to TRBJ2-5; TRBD1, the table's D call, lacks a check against the DNA. TRBV21-1 is a recognized pseudogene. CDR3 length: 17 amino acids. As DNA, the CDR3 is TGTGCCAGCAGCAAAGCGCGGGGACAGGGGGATCGAGAGACCCAGTACTTC. Translating it yields CASSKARGQGDRETQYF.

This clone appeared a few times. The same CDR3 is also encoded by other DNA sequences in this sample. This chain joins TRBV4-3 and TRBJ1-1, with D maybe TRBD1 (5 bases). This CDR3 is built from 15 residues. Germline lookup yields CDR1 LGHNA and CDR2 YSLEER. The germline V and J ends were trimmed by 1 base and 1 base, with 10 bases remaining between them. The DNA for the CDR3 is TGCGCCAGCAGCCAAGTCCCCAGGGCGAACACTGAAGCTTTCTTT. Amino acids: CASSQVPRANTEAFF.

The CDR3 sequence is CASSFRDRVNEQFF. For the CDR3, the DNA is TGTGCCAGCAGCTTCCGGGACAGGGTCAATGAGCAGTTCTTC. This rearrangement joins TRBV27 to TRBJ2-1; 9 nucleotides agree with TRBD1. Germline V gene sequence: CDR1 MNHEY, CDR2 SMNVEV (reference sequence). V shed 6 bases and J 6 bases; nucleotides not matched to a gene: 6. The CDR3 totals 14 residues.

This clone has a handful of counts. The CDR3 DNA reads TGTGCCAGCGGACAGGGGGCCAGGGACGAGCAGTACTTC. Amino acid sequence: CASGQGARDEQYF. The chain carries TRBV28 and TRBJ2-7, with TRBD1 matching over 11 bases. V lost 8 bases, J lost 5 bases, and 5 bases stayed unmatched. Germline CDR1 MDHEN, CDR2 SYDVKM. There are 13 residues in the CDR3.

This clone occurred many times. V and J are TRBV6-6 and TRBJ2-7, with 10 bases aligning to TRBD2. With 6 bases clipped from V and 7 bases from J, the junction kept 9 bases outside the gene matches. There are 14 residues in the CDR3. CDR1 and CDR2 from the germline V gene are MNHNY and SVGAGI (reference sequence). The CDR3 region is CASSTTSGSREQYF. CDR3 bases: TGTGCCAGCAGCACGACTAGCGGGTCTAGGGAGCAGTACTTC.

This chain uses TRBV7-2 with TRBJ1-1; 11 bases fit TRBD1. Germline lookup yields CDR1 SGHTA and CDR2 FQGNSA. This CDR3 contains 14 residues. The V and J ends lost 4 bases and 5 bases, in that order; junction bases with no gene match: 3. The CDR3 is CASSSGQGVTEAFF. As DNA, the CDR3 is TGTGCCAGCAGCTCGGGACAGGGGGTTACTGAAGCTTTCTTT.

V gene TRBV28 combines with J gene TRBJ1-5; 8 bases line up with TRBD1. The CDR3 runs to 17 residues. The V gene's germline CDR1 is MDHEN and CDR2 SYDVKM. With 5 bases clipped from V and 4 bases from J, the junction kept 13 bases outside the gene matches. The CDR3 DNA reads as TGTGCCAGCAGTCCCCGACAGGGGTCACCGGGAAATCAGCCCCAGCATTTT. It is translated as CASSPRQGSPGNQPQHF.

This chain uses TRBV9 with TRBJ2-7, with a possible D match to TRBD2 (5 bases). This CDR3 has 15 residues. Trimming removed 0 bases from V and 0 bases from J, with 10 bases in between. Germline V gene sequence: CDR1 SGDLS, CDR2 YYNGEE. The CDR3 sequence: CASSVEASPSYEQYF. For the CDR3, the DNA is TGTGCCAGCAGCGTAGAGGCTAGCCCCTCCTACGAGCAGTACTTC.

The V gene is TRBV4-3, the J gene TRBJ2-2; 9 positions agree with TRBD1. The CDR3 extends over 17 amino acids. With V trimmed by 4 bases and J by 5 bases, 11 bases remained unmatched. Germline lookup yields CDR1 LGHNA and CDR2 YSLEER. DNA for the CDR3: TGCGCCAGCAGCCGCGAGATACAGGGGGCGGGGACCGGGGAGCTGTTTTTT. Translated: CASSREIQGAGTGELFF.

This chain connects TRBV5-4 to TRBJ2-7; 8 bases map to TRBD2. V was clipped by 4 bases and J by 2 bases; unmatched bases: 14. The CDR3 extends over 17 amino acids. Germline CDR1 and CDR2: SGHNT and YYREEE (reference sequence). CDR3 sequence reads: CASSIGGGPRVTYEQYF. The CDR3 DNA reads as TGTGCCAGCAGCATCGGCGGGGGGCCTCGAGTAACCTACGAGCAGTACTTC.

This clone has only one observation. The chain joins TRBV4-1 to TRBJ2-1; D is unresolved. CDR1 MGHRA and CDR2 YSYEKL come from the germline V gene. The length of the CDR3 is 14 residues. V shed 1 base and J shed 9 bases, with 13 bases lying between them. DNA for the CDR3: TGCGCCAGCAGCCAAGCCCACAGTGATAGTGAGCAGTTCTTC. It is translated as CASSQAHSDSEQFF.

V gene TRBV27 combines with J gene TRBJ1-5, with 7 bases identical to TRBD1. V trimming: 5 bases; J trimming: 6 bases; junction bases outside the gene matches: 16. The CDR3 runs to 17 residues. CDR1 and CDR2 (germline): MNHEY, SMNVEV (reference sequence). The CDR3 spells CASSPFQDRVGSQPQHF. The CDR3 bases are TGTGCCAGCAGTCCATTCCAAGACAGGGTGGGTAGTCAGCCCCAGCATTTT.

The rearrangement uses TRBV6-1 and TRBJ1-1; maybe TRBD1 (6 bases). Germline assignment: CDR1 MNHNS and CDR2 SASEGT. The CDR3 extends over 14 amino acids. Between the trimmed V and J ends, which lost 10 bases and 4 bases, there was a span of 19 bases. Here the CDR3 DNA reads TGTGCCACCTCCCTCGGGGGGGCGCTCACTGAAGCTTTCTTT. Encoded protein: CATSLGGALTEAFF.

This clone was seen more than once but under ten times. In nucleotides, the CDR3 is TGCGCCAGCAGCAATCCGGGTGAGGATGGCTACACCTTC. It translates to CASSNPGEDGYTF. The chain employs TRBV5-1 and TRBJ1-2; D unclear. Trimming stripped 4 bases from V and 6 bases from J, with 13 bases between. CDR3 length: 13 amino acids. The germline CDR1 and CDR2 sequences are SGHRS and YFSETQ.

The DNA for the CDR3 is TGTGCCAGTAGTATAAGACTCCTCTGGGAAAAACTGTTTTTT. Encoded protein: CASSIRLLWEKLFF. V and J are TRBV19 and TRBJ1-4; D gene unclear. The CDR3 length is 14 residues. V gave up 2 bases and J gave up 8 bases, with 12 bases separating them. The germline V gene encodes CDR1 LNHDA and CDR2 SQIVND (reference sequence).

In its sample, this clone was seen once. The chain couples TRBV2 to TRBJ2-7; the D is unclear. This CDR3 comprises 12 residues. Germline CDR1 reads SNHLY; CDR2 reads FYNNEI. Trimming shortened V by 6 bases and J by 2 bases, and 8 bases separated the two germline ends. The CDR3 DNA sequence: TGTGCCAGCAGCCTATCGACCTACGAGCAGTACTTC. Protein product: CASSLSTYEQYF.

The chain carries TRBV25-1 and TRBJ2-1; D perhaps matches TRBD2 (5 bases). The germline V and J ends were trimmed by 6 bases and 2 bases, with 14 bases remaining between them. The CDR3 is made up of 15 amino acids. Looked up from germline, CDR1 is MGHDK and CDR2 is SYGVNS. In DNA, the CDR3 is TGTGCCAGCAGCCTAACTAGACCCCCCTACAATGAGCAGTTCTTC. Its protein is CASSLTRPPYNEQFF.

This clone has only a few counts. Mismatch with germline at one junction end may stem from a read error. The chain has TRBV7-9 and TRBJ2-6, with D tentatively TRBD1 (6 bases). Germline V CDR1 and CDR2: SEHNR, FQNEAQ (reference sequence). This CDR3 is 17 amino acids long. The CDR3 sequence: CSSSQGQLGSGANVLTF. The CDR3 DNA sequence: TGTTCCAGCAGCCAAGGACAGCTGGGCTCTGGGGCCAACGTCCTGACTTTC.

This chain links TRBV6-6 with TRBJ1-1; the match to TRBD1 covers 7 bases. This CDR3 region has 15 residues. V gave up 2 bases and J gave up 1 base; unmatched junction bases: 4. Germline assignment: CDR1 MNHNY and CDR2 SVGAGI (reference sequence). The CDR3 coding sequence is TGTGCCAGCAGTTACCCGGGACAGAGGAACACTGAAGCTTTCTTT. It is translated as CASSYPGQRNTEAFF.

J is TRBJ2-7 and V is TRBV4-3; 8 bases are shared with TRBD2. With V trimmed by 4 bases and J by 1 base, 3 bases remained unmatched. The V gene's germline CDR1 is LGHNA and CDR2 YSLEER. CDR3 length equals 14 residues. The CDR3, as DNA: TGCGCCAGCAGCCCAGCGGGGGAATCCTACGAGCAGTACTTC. Protein product: CASSPAGESYEQYF.

The chain recombines TRBV9 with TRBJ1-6; TRBD1 is a possible D gene (5 bases). This CDR3 is built from 14 residues. The V gene lost 3 bases and the J gene lost 7 bases, with 11 bases spanning the gap. Per germline, CDR1 SGDLS and CDR2 YYNGEE. CDR3 nucleotides: TGTGCCAGCAGCGACGGGGGAGGAAATTCACCCCTCCACTTT. Amino acid sequence: CASSDGGGNSPLHF.

V gene TRBV23-1 combines with J gene TRBJ1-2; D is possibly TRBD1 (6 bases). TRBV23-1 is labeled an ORF, and its function is uncertain. There are 16 residues in the CDR3. V shed 11 bases and J shed 4 bases, with 26 bases lying between them. The CDR3 DNA follows: TGCGCCTGTGCCGGGGAGGGACACGTTTTGTGCTATGGCTACACCTTC. Translating gives CACAGEGHVLCYGYTF.

The chain carries TRBV18 and TRBJ2-5, with TRBD2 identical over 13 bases. With V trimmed by 3 bases and J by 5 bases, 12 bases remained unmatched. The CDR3 spans 18 residues. Germline V lookup: CDR1 KGHSH, CDR2 LQKENI. The CDR3 DNA reads as TGTGCCAGCTCACCCGGAGGACTAGCGGGGGCCCTGGGGGAGACCCAGTACTTC. Translation: CASSPGGLAGALGETQYF. The full variable domain, its missing parts supplied by reference TRBV18 and TRBJ2-5, is NAGVMQNPRHLVRRRGQEARLRCSPMKGHSHVYWYRQLPEEGLKFMVYLQKENIIDESGMPKERFSAEFPKEGPSILRIQQVVRGDSAAYFCASSPGGLAGALGETQYFGPGTRLLVL.

V gene TRBV7-2 combines with J gene TRBJ2-3, with TRBD2 matching over 7 bases. With V trimmed by 0 bases and J by 2 bases, 2 bases remained unmatched. The germline gives CDR1 SGHTA, CDR2 FQGNSA. The CDR3 runs to 15 residues. The CDR3 nucleotides are TGTGCCAGCAGCTTAGCGGGAGGGCCCACAGATACGCAGTATTTT. Residues: CASSLAGGPTDTQYF.

This clone has just one count. V usage is TRBV9 and J usage is TRBJ1-2, with TRBD1 matching 10 bases. CDR1 SGDLS and CDR2 YYNGEE come from the germline V gene. CDR3 length: 15 residues. Losses at the gene ends were 4 bases for V and 8 bases for J; bases not matched to a gene: 11. CDR3 loop: CASSQGTGESAGYTF. In DNA form, the CDR3 reads TGTGCCAGCAGCCAAGGGACAGGGGAGTCAGCGGGCTACACCTTC. Complete variable domain (other parts from reference TRBV9 and TRBJ1-2): DSGVTQTPKHLITATGQRVTLRCSPRSGDLSVYWYQQSLDQGLQFLIQYYNGEERAKGNILERFSAQQFPDLHSELNLSSLELGDSALYFCASSQGTGESAGYTFGSGTRLTVV.

The chain is built from TRBV7-2 and TRBJ1-5; D unclear. The CDR3 length is 13 residues. V shed 5 bases and J shed 1 base, with 6 bases lying between them. In germline, CDR1 is SGHTA, CDR2 FQGNSA. Here the CDR3 DNA reads TGTGCCAGCAGCGCTCAGAGCAATCAGCCCCAGCATTTT. Encoded protein: CASSAQSNQPQHF.